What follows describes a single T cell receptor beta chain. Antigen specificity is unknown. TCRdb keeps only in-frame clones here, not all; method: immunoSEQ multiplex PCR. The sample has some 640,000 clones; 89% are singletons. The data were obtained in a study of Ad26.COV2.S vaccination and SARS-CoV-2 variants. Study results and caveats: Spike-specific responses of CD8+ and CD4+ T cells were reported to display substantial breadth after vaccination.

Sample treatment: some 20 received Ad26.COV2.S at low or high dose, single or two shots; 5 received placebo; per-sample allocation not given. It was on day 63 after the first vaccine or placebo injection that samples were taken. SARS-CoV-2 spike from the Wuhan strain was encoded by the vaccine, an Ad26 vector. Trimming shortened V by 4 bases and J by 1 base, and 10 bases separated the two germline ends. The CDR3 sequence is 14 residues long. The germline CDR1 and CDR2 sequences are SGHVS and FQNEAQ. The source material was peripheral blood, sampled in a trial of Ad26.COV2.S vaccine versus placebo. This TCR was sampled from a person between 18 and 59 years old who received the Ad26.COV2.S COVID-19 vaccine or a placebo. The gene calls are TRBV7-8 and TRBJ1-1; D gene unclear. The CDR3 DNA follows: TGTGCCAGCAGCTCCCTCGGCCAGAACACTGAAGCTTTCTTT. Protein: CASSSLGQNTEAFF.